The rows below give T cell receptor beta chains drawn from one sample of a study of beta chain features in type 1 diabetes. The method was immunoSEQ multiplex PCR; TCRdb's version includes in-frame clones alone and lacks a portion of them. Altogether about 120,000 clones are present, around a sixth being singletons, with the ten largest covering approximately 2.5%. Input material: central memory CD4+ T cells from blood. The receptors stem from a man between 18 and 35 years old with type 1 diabetes. CDR3s include the opening cysteine and the closing phenylalanine or tryptophan. D genes are given only for firm matches. The size of a clone is reported for some rows only, either as once, few or many, or as a class for expanded clones.

clone_size	v_call	cdr3_length	j_call	d_call	cdr3_aa	cdr3_nt
few	TRBV6-1	16	TRBJ1-5	TRBD1	CASSGLTGAGNQPQHF	TGTGCCAGCAGTGGGCTGACAGGGGCTGGCAATCAGCCCCAGCATTTT
few	TRBV7-9	18	TRBJ2-5	.	CASSLRSARDRARETQYF	TGTGCCAGCAGCTTACGTTCCGCGAGGGATAGGGCGAGGGAGACCCAGTACTTC
few	TRBV28	13	TRBJ2-2	.	CASHREDTGELFF	TGTGCCAGCCACAGGGAGGACACCGGGGAGCTGTTTTTT
few	TRBV30	15	TRBJ2-1	.	CAWNPSAGIYNEQFF	TGTGCCTGGAATCCCTCGGCGGGGATTTATAATGAGCAGTTCTTC
few	TRBV30	19	TRBJ2-6	TRBD1	CAWSLHLGTGGTWANVLTF	TGTGCCTGGAGTCTCCACCTCGGGACAGGGGGAACATGGGCCAACGTCCTGACTTTC
.	TRBV7-7	15	TRBJ2-1	.	CASSQTGSSYNEQFF	TGTGCTAGCAGTCAGACAGGTAGCTCCTACAATGAGCAGTTCTTC
.	TRBV18	16	TRBJ2-5	TRBD2	CASSPLATSGQETQYF	TGTGCCAGCTCACCACTGGCTACTAGCGGCCAAGAGACCCAGTACTTC
.	TRBV6-1	15	TRBJ2-7	TRBD1	CASTLGQGVSYEQYF	TGTGCCAGCACCTTGGGACAGGGAGTATCCTACGAGCAGTACTTC
.	TRBV7-2	15	TRBJ2-7	TRBD2	CASRSAGTSLYEQYF	TGTGCCAGCAGATCCGCCGGGACTAGCCTCTACGAGCAGTACTTC
.	TRBV7-2	16	TRBJ2-3	TRBD2	CASSLVGGGPSDTQYF	TGTGCCAGCAGCTTAGTTGGGGGAGGGCCTTCAGATACGCAGTATTTT
many	TRBV27	16	TRBJ2-2	TRBD1	CASSLYGTVNTGELFF	TGTGCCAGCAGTTTATATGGGACAGTTAACACCGGGGAGCTGTTTTTT
few	TRBV27	13	TRBJ2-5	.	CASRPDWVETQYF	TGTGCCAGCAGGCCAGACTGGGTTGAGACCCAGTACTTC
.	TRBV5-1	13	TRBJ2-1	TRBD1	CASRGQGSHEQFF	TGCGCCAGCAGGGGACAGGGTAGCCATGAGCAGTTCTTC
few	TRBV18	15	TRBJ1-1	TRBD1	CASSRSRTGGTEAFF	TGTGCCAGCTCACGGAGCCGGACAGGGGGCACTGAAGCTTTCTTT
few	TRBV7-2	13	TRBJ2-7	.	CASSLGPQGEQYF	TGTGCCAGCAGCTTGGGACCCCAGGGCGAGCAGTACTTC
few	TRBV30	18	TRBJ2-3	TRBD2	CAWSPRGRVAGGSDTQYF	TGTGCCTGGAGTCCCCGGGGGAGGGTAGCGGGAGGTTCGGATACGCAGTATTTT
.	TRBV6-5	16	TRBJ2-1	.	CASSLGLGGTYNEQFF	TGTGCCAGCAGTTTAGGACTGGGGGGCACCTACAATGAGCAGTTCTTC
.	TRBV27	12	TRBJ2-1	.	CASSYYIGEQFF	TGTGCCAGCAGTTACTATATTGGTGAGCAGTTCTTC
few	TRBV29-1	16	TRBJ1-1	TRBD1	CSVGQGPEYWATEAFF	TGCAGCGTAGGACAGGGACCAGAGTACTGGGCCACTGAAGCTTTCTTT
few	TRBV4-1	14	TRBJ1-2	.	CASSQDTFGGGYTF	TGCGCCAGCAGCCAAGACACCTTTGGAGGCGGCTACACCTTC
few	TRBV29-1	12	TRBJ2-7	.	CSVEVRTYEQYF	TGCAGCGTTGAAGTAAGGACCTACGAGCAGTACTTC
few	TRBV28	12	TRBJ1-2	.	CASEQSRGGYTF	TGTGCCAGCGAACAAAGCAGGGGTGGCTACACCTTC
.	TRBV2	14	TRBJ2-1	.	CTSQERSSYNEQFF	TGTACCTCGCAGGAGCGGAGCTCCTACAATGAGCAGTTCTTC
.	TRBV7-3	13	TRBJ2-5	TRBD2	CASSQAGEETQYF	TGTGCCAGCAGCCAAGCGGGGGAAGAGACCCAGTACTTC
few	TRBV30	13	TRBJ2-3	TRBD1	CAWSVQGVDTQYF	TGTGCCTGGAGTGTACAGGGGGTGGATACGCAGTATTTT
.	TRBV19	15	TRBJ2-2	TRBD1	CASSIRQGVFRELFF	TGTGCCAGTAGTATTCGGCAGGGGGTATTCCGGGAGCTGTTTTTT
few	TRBV29-1	13	TRBJ1-2	TRBD1	CSVAGQGYNGYTF	TGCAGCGTCGCCGGACAGGGATATAATGGCTACACCTTC
few	TRBV4-1	14	TRBJ2-7	TRBD1	CASSRDRGTYEQYF	TGCGCCAGCAGCCGGGACAGGGGGACCTACGAGCAGTACTTC
.	TRBV10-3	13	TRBJ2-1	TRBD1	CATRDSAGNEQFF	TGTGCCACCAGGGACAGCGCGGGCAATGAGCAGTTCTTC
few	TRBV19	14	TRBJ2-7	.	CATLEEIRLDEQYF	TGTGCCACCCTCGAGGAGATCCGTTTAGACGAGCAGTACTTC
many	TRBV12-2	15	TRBJ2-7	.	CASRPGRDFSYEQYF	TGTGCAAGTCGTCCCGGCCGGGACTTCTCCTACGAGCAGTACTTC
few	TRBV5-1	16	TRBJ2-7	.	CASSLSAGGAVYEQYF	TGCGCCAGCAGCTTGAGCGCGGGCGGGGCCGTTTACGAGCAGTACTTC
.	TRBV2	13	TRBJ1-2	.	CASSASRTDGYTF	TGTGCCAGCAGTGCCTCGAGGACAGATGGCTACACCTTC
few	TRBV5-1	14	TRBJ2-5	.	CASSLERAGETQYF	TGCGCCAGCAGCCTGGAGAGGGCTGGGGAGACCCAGTACTTC
.	TRBV10-3	14	TRBJ2-5	TRBD2	CAISEGLAGETQYF	TGTGCCATCAGTGAGGGACTAGCGGGAGAGACCCAGTACTTC
once	TRBV7-2	15	TRBJ2-1	.	CASSLWGSSYNEQFF	TGTGCCAGCAGCTTGTGGGGGAGCTCCTACAATGAGCAGTTCTTC
few	TRBV7-8	15	TRBJ1-5	.	CASSSSWEVNQPQHF	TGTGCCAGCAGCTCCTCCTGGGAGGTGAATCAGCCCCAGCATTTT
once	TRBV6-5	14	TRBJ2-2	.	CASRSTERPGELFF	TGTGCCAGCAGGAGTACCGAAAGGCCCGGGGAGCTGTTTTTT
few	TRBV19	15	TRBJ2-1	TRBD1	CASTQGTGGYNEQFF	TGTGCCTCTACGCAGGGGACAGGGGGTTACAATGAGCAGTTCTTC
few	TRBV7-6	15	TRBJ1-2	.	CASSLGNPEYYGYTF	TGTGCCAGCAGCTTAGGAAACCCAGAGTACTATGGCTACACCTTC
many	TRBV4-3	16	TRBJ2-6	.	CASSPSSGAGANVLTF	TGCGCCAGCAGCCCAAGTTCGGGGGCTGGGGCCAACGTCCTGACTTTC
.	TRBV7-2	14	TRBJ2-5	TRBD1	CASSRQGAVETQYF	TGTGCCAGCAGCCGACAGGGGGCCGTAGAGACCCAGTACTTC
.	TRBV6-5	15	TRBJ2-4	TRBD2	CASRRTSGMEYIQYF	TGTGCCAGCAGGAGGACTAGCGGGATGGAGTACATTCAGTACTTC
once	TRBV7-9	13	TRBJ1-6	.	CASSSGGGSPLHF	TGTGCCAGCAGCTCGGGAGGTGGATCACCCCTCCACTTT
many	TRBV7-2	13	TRBJ1-3	.	CASSETAGNTIYF	TGTGCCAGCAGCGAGACAGCTGGAAACACCATATATTTT
many	TRBV12-5	15	TRBJ1-1	.	CASGLSSGANTEAFF	TGTGCTAGTGGTTTGTCCTCCGGGGCGAACACTGAAGCTTTCTTT
.	TRBV28	13	TRBJ1-3	TRBD1	CASRRTGGNTIYF	TGTGCCAGCAGGAGGACAGGAGGAAACACCATATATTTT